What follows are 22 T cell receptor beta chains derived from one specimen sequenced in a study of a mutant IDH1 vaccine in newly diagnosed glioma. Time point indicated: week 35, safety follow-up. Vaccination used 300 ug of mutant IDH1 20-mer peptide per dose, with topical imiquimod. Their specific antigens are unknown. The protocol was immunoSEQ multiplex PCR, while the TCRdb copy is restricted to in-frame clones and leaves out a portion. Of tens of thousands of clones in the sample, approximately 86% were seen once. The specimen comprised PBMCs, sampled from a glioma patient whose treatment included an IDH1 peptide vaccine. Receptors originate from a man aged 25 to 45 with glioma.

This clone has a single count. The rearrangement links TRBV7-2 to TRBJ1-4; D ambiguous. This CDR3 is 14 amino acids long. The V gene's germline CDR1 is SGHTA and CDR2 FQGNSA. V dropped 1 base and J dropped 8 bases, with 11 bases sitting between them. CDR3 in DNA: TGTGCCAGCAGCTTAGTGAGCCGAGAGGAAAAACTGTTTTTT. Translated: CASSLVSREEKLFF.

The J gene is TRBJ1-1, the V gene TRBV5-1; D not certain. This CDR3 comprises 15 residues. V shed 4 bases and J shed 1 base, with 14 bases lying between them. Germline V gives CDR1 SGHRS, CDR2 YFSETQ. CDR3 bases: TGCGCCAGCAGCCCGAGCGCAGCGGCGAACACTGAAGCTTTCTTT. Residues: CASSPSAAANTEAFF.

The chain combines TRBV4-2 with TRBJ2-2; D is undetermined. This CDR3 comprises 17 residues. Trimming stripped 4 bases from V and 2 bases from J, with 17 bases between. In germline, CDR1 is LGHNA, CDR2 YNFKEQ. The CDR3 coding sequence is TGTGCCAGCAGCCCGTCGGAATCGGGTTTTAACACCGGGGAGCTGTTTTTT. Protein: CASSPSESGFNTGELFF.

This clone has just one count. The J gene is TRBJ1-1, the V gene TRBV28; 8 nucleotides line up with TRBD1. The ends lost 10 bases at V and 5 bases at J; junction bases unmatched: 9. Germline CDR1 and CDR2: MDHEN and SYDVKM. CDR3 length equals 13 residues. CDR3 sequence reads: CATTGGGRTEAFF. The CDR3 coding sequence is TGTGCCACCACAGGGGGGGGGAGGACTGAAGCTTTCTTT.

The CDR3 region has the DNA TGTGCCAGCAGTTTATCGCCGGGGGAGCTGTTTTTT. This translates into CASSLSPGELFF. V gene TRBV28 combines with J gene TRBJ2-2; D unclear. Trimming shortened V by 1 base and J by 8 bases, and 5 bases separated the two germline ends. CDR1 MDHEN and CDR2 SYDVKM come from the germline V gene. The CDR3 spans 12 residues.

This clone was detected only once. The gene calls are TRBV9 and TRBJ1-2; D gene uncertain. The V gene lost 0 bases and the J gene lost 4 bases, with 10 bases spanning the gap. Germline lookup yields CDR1 SGDLS and CDR2 YYNGEE. The CDR3 runs 14 residues. The CDR3 is CASSVVDGPYGYTF. The CDR3 DNA reads TGTGCCAGCAGCGTAGTGGACGGCCCCTATGGCTACACCTTC. The full variable domain, completed using reference TRBV9 and TRBJ1-2, is DSGVTQTPKHLITATGQRVTLRCSPRSGDLSVYWYQQSLDQGLQFLIQYYNGEERAKGNILERFSAQQFPDLHSELNLSSLELGDSALYFCASSVVDGPYGYTFGSGTRLTVV.

The chain employs TRBV19 and TRBJ1-5; unclear D gene. CDR1 LNHDA and CDR2 SQIVND come from the germline V gene (reference sequence). V shed 0 bases and J shed 11 bases, with 8 bases lying between them. CDR3 length equals 12 residues. In nucleotides, the CDR3 is TGTGCCAGTAGTATAGAGGGATCAGCCCAGCATTTT. It codes for CASSIEGSAQHF.

V gene TRBV7-8 combines with J gene TRBJ2-3; D uncertain. CDR1 and CDR2 from the germline V gene are SGHVS and FQNEAQ. The CDR3 extends over 17 amino acids. V lost 3 bases and J 3 bases, leaving 19 bases between the germline ends. CDR3 sequence: CASSFQRLTQVTDTQYF. The CDR3 DNA is TGTGCCAGCAGCTTCCAAAGGCTGACCCAGGTGACAGATACGCAGTATTTT.

The rearrangement uses TRBV6-4 and TRBJ2-3, with 12 positions matching TRBD2. J lost 4 bases, V lost 0 bases, and 2 bases had no gene match. From germline, CDR1 is MRHNA and CDR2 SNTAGT. This CDR3 is built from 16 residues. The CDR3 DNA reads TGTGCCAGCAGTGACTCGGCTAGCGGGGGGGCAGATACGCAGTATTTT. Protein sequence: CASSDSASGGADTQYF.

The V gene is TRBV9, the J gene TRBJ1-5; the D gene is possibly TRBD1 (5 bases). V lost 3 bases and J 2 bases, leaving 12 bases between the germline ends. Germline CDR1 SGDLS, CDR2 YYNGEE. This CDR3 has 15 amino acids. CDR3 residues: CASSGGVEGNQPQHF. The CDR3 nucleotides read TGTGCCAGCAGCGGGGGGGTGGAAGGCAATCAGCCCCAGCATTTT.

This clone was counted once. The chain couples TRBV28 to TRBJ2-1; 11 nucleotides line up with TRBD2. This CDR3 has 15 amino acids. CDR1 is MDHEN, CDR2 SYDVKM, per germline. Trimming removed 3 bases from V and 7 bases from J; junction bases left unmatched: 5. The CDR3 loop reads CASSFLAGGPNEQFF. DNA of the CDR3: TGTGCCAGCAGTTTCTTAGCGGGAGGGCCTAATGAGCAGTTCTTC.

This clone has a handful of counts. The gene calls are TRBV2 and TRBJ1-1; tentatively, D is TRBD1 (5 bases). This CDR3 has 14 amino acids. Germline lookup yields CDR1 SNHLY and CDR2 FYNNEI. V lost 2 bases, J lost 0 bases, and 7 bases lay in between. The CDR3 sequence: CASSEQGLNTEAFF. The CDR3 DNA is TGTGCCAGCAGTGAACAGGGATTGAACACTGAAGCTTTCTTT.

The chain has TRBV28 and TRBJ2-6; 7 nucleotides match TRBD1. In germline, CDR1 is MDHEN, CDR2 SYDVKM. The trim removed 6 bases at V and 2 bases at J, leaving 13 bases unmatched. This CDR3 region has 18 residues. CDR3 sequence (DNA): TGTGCCAGCAGAAAGACGACAGGGCTCAGAACTGGGGCCAACGTCCTGACTTTC. Its protein is CASRKTTGLRTGANVLTF.

The chain joins TRBV28 to TRBJ1-4, with 10 nucleotides matching TRBD1. Germline trimming cut 2 bases from V and 11 bases from J; bases unmatched to any gene: 8. The CDR3 extends over 15 amino acids. In germline, CDR1 is MDHEN, CDR2 SYDVKM. The CDR3 sequence is CASSLVGTGEWKLFF. The CDR3, as DNA: TGTGCCAGCAGTTTAGTCGGGACAGGGGAATGGAAACTGTTTTTT.

The chain joins TRBV5-1 to TRBJ2-3; the D is unclear. The CDR3 extends over 14 amino acids. V lost 4 bases and J 4 bases, leaving 13 bases between the germline ends. Germline CDR1 and CDR2: SGHRS and YFSETQ. CDR3 in DNA: TGCGCCAGCAGCAACGGCTTAGGAGCAGATACGCAGTATTTT. Its protein is CASSNGLGADTQYF.

The rearrangement joins TRBV7-2 to TRBJ1-5, with D unresolved. This CDR3 is built from 13 residues. V was pared by 3 bases and J by 6 bases, with 9 bases between. Germline V gene lookup returns CDR1 SGHTA and CDR2 FQGNSA. In nucleotides, the CDR3 is TGTGCCAGCAGCTTGGGAGGAGGTCAGCCCCAGCATTTT. This codes for CASSLGGGQPQHF.

The sample holds a few counts of this clone. The chain is built from TRBV7-9 and TRBJ1-1; D might be TRBD1 (5 bases). Trimming took 7 bases from V and 1 from J, leaving 13 bases between them. The CDR3 is 14 residues long. Germline values: CDR1 SEHNR, CDR2 FQNEAQ (reference sequence). In DNA, the CDR3 is TGTGCCAGCACCGATGTAGGACAGAACACTGAAGCTTTCTTT. This encodes CASTDVGQNTEAFF.

This clone was counted a single time. The chain has TRBV10-1 and TRBJ2-1; 8 bases are shared with TRBD2. Germline trimming cut 0 bases from V and 7 bases from J; bases unmatched to any gene: 2. CDR3 size: 14 residues. Germline V gene data show CDR1 as WNHNN and CDR2 as SYGVQD (reference sequence). The CDR3 DNA reads as TGCGCCAGCAGTGAGTCTAGCGGGAAGAATGAGCAGTTCTTC. Amino acids: CASSESSGKNEQFF.

The chain combines TRBV27 with TRBJ1-3; weak D call: TRBD1 (5 bases). The CDR3 extends over 15 amino acids. V was shortened by 4 bases and J by 0 bases, with 10 bases between the two germline ends. CDR1 and CDR2 from the germline V gene are MNHEY and SMNVEV (reference sequence). The CDR3: CASSWDGSSGNTIYF. The DNA of the CDR3 is TGTGCCAGCAGTTGGGACGGATCCTCTGGAAACACCATATATTTT.

The genes are TRBV2 and TRBJ1-5, with D possibly being TRBD1 (6 bases). This CDR3 is built from 14 residues. V was clipped by 8 bases and J by 2 bases, with 13 bases between them. Germline V gene lookup returns CDR1 SNHLY and CDR2 FYNNEI. CDR3 loop: CASQGPGGNQPQHF. The CDR3 DNA reads as TGTGCCAGCCAGGGCCCAGGGGGCAATCAGCCCCAGCATTTT.

The chain uses TRBV2 and TRBJ2-2; no clear D gene. V was pared by 1 base and J by 3 bases, with 18 bases between. The germline V gene encodes CDR1 SNHLY and CDR2 FYNNEI. The CDR3 is 18 amino acids. CDR3 DNA: TGTGCCAGCAGTGAAGGGGTGATGCAACTTTCGGACACCGGGGAGCTGTTTTTT. It yields the protein CASSEGVMQLSDTGELFF.

The chain has TRBV18 and TRBJ2-3; 11 bases fit TRBD2. V gave up 6 bases and J gave up 4 bases; unmatched junction bases: 3. This CDR3 has 14 residues. Germline V gives CDR1 KGHSH, CDR2 LQKENI. This CDR3 is CASSPGLAADTQYF. CDR3 in DNA: TGTGCCAGCTCCCCGGGACTAGCGGCAGATACGCAGTATTTT.